One and the same sample provided the 14 T cell receptor beta chains below, sequenced in a study of brain T cells in children with intractable seizures. Produced via immunoSEQ multiplex PCR; TCRdb's table is partial and in-frame only. The table records 300,000 to 400,000 clones, over 85% of them present only once. Time point reported: blood from clinic visit 5 months post-surgery; TSC patient then seizure free. Here the sequenced sample was peripheral blood, taken approximately 5 months after surgery. Receptor source: a boy under two years old with tuberous sclerosis and intractable seizures.

This chain links TRBV30 with TRBJ2-5; a possible D gene is TRBD2 (6 bases). The CDR3 spans 12 residues. V was shortened by 0 bases and J by 9 bases, with 11 bases between the two germline ends. Germline lookup yields CDR1 GTSNPN and CDR2 SVGIG (reference sequence). As DNA, the CDR3 is TGTGCCTGGAGTGTTGGTGGGGAGGCCCAGTACTTC. Residues: CAWSVGGEAQYF.

V gene TRBV6-6 combines with J gene TRBJ1-2; the match to TRBD1 covers 12 bases. Germline V gene data show CDR1 as MNHNY and CDR2 as SVGAGI (reference sequence). This CDR3 region has 15 residues. Trimming removed 3 bases from V and 7 bases from J; junction bases left unmatched: 6. The CDR3 DNA reads as TGTGCCAGCAGTTATGGGGGGACAGGGGGCGTTGGCTACACCTTC. Protein product: CASSYGGTGGVGYTF.

V is TRBV3-1 (or the pseudogene TRBV3-2) and J is TRBJ1-2; no clear D. This CDR3 has 13 amino acids. The germline V and J ends were trimmed by 1 base and 5 bases, with 8 bases remaining between them. From germline, CDR1 is LGHDT and CDR2 YNNKEL (reference sequence). CDR3 nucleotides: TGTGCCAGCAGCCAAGGGACCCTTTATGGCTACACCTTC. This gives the protein CASSQGTLYGYTF.

The gene calls are TRBV6-5 and TRBJ1-1; no clear D. The CDR3 runs 14 residues. The ends were cut back, 0 bases at V and 0 bases at J, with 5 bases in the middle. Germline V CDR1 and CDR2: MNHEY, SVGAGI. The CDR3 protein is CASSYSSVNTEAFF. The CDR3 DNA follows: TGTGCCAGCAGTTACTCTTCGGTGAACACTGAAGCTTTCTTT.

The rearrangement uses TRBV10-3 and TRBJ2-7, with 10 bases lining up with TRBD2. The CDR3 runs to 15 residues. In germline, CDR1 is ENHRY, CDR2 SYGVKD. The V segment lost 6 bases and the J segment 0 bases; nucleotides outside the gene matches: 5. The CDR3 nucleotides are TGTGCCATCAGCGTAGCGGGAGGTAGCTCCTACGAGCAGTACTTC. As protein: CAISVAGGSSYEQYF.

V and J are TRBV28 and TRBJ2-3; either TRBD1 or TRBD2 may fit D (6 bases each). The CDR3 spans 12 residues. Trimming pared 2 bases from V and 8 bases from J, leaving 8 bases between. Looked up from germline, CDR1 is MDHEN and CDR2 is SYDVKM. The DNA for the CDR3 is TGTGCCAGCAGTTTACGGGGGCTTACGCAGTATTTT. Its translation: CASSLRGLTQYF.

The chain employs TRBV2 and TRBJ2-7; D possibly corresponds to TRBD2 (5 bases). The CDR3 consists of 13 residues. Germline CDR1 is SNHLY and CDR2 is FYNNEI. With 6 bases removed from V and 2 bases from J, the gap between germline ends came to 11 bases. The CDR3 region has the DNA TGTGCCAGCAGGAAGGACGGGACCTACGAGCAGTACTTC. Protein: CASRKDGTYEQYF.

This chain connects TRBV18 to TRBJ2-2, with D possibly being TRBD1 (6 bases). Germline lookup yields CDR1 KGHSH and CDR2 LQKENI. This CDR3 region has 16 residues. V was cut by 1 base and J by 6 bases, with 15 bases left in between. Written as DNA, the CDR3 is TGTGCCAGCTCACCACGGGACAATACTCGGGCCGGGGAGCTGTTTTTT. Translated: CASSPRDNTRAGELFF.

This clone was detected only once. The chain uses TRBV5-1 and TRBJ2-2, with 7 bases aligning to TRBD2. Germline V gene lookup returns CDR1 SGHRS and CDR2 YFSETQ. This CDR3 contains 16 residues. Trimming removed 0 bases from V and 5 bases from J; junction bases left unmatched: 7. CDR3 loop: CASSLGGGYPTGELFF. In DNA, the CDR3 is TGCGCCAGCAGCTTGGGCGGGGGTTACCCAACCGGGGAGCTGTTTTTT.

The chain couples TRBV2 to TRBJ1-5; D gene uncertain. V lost 3 bases, J lost 0 bases, and 9 bases lay in between. Germline V gene sequence: CDR1 SNHLY, CDR2 FYNNEI. The CDR3 loop spans 15 amino acids. The CDR3 DNA follows: TGTGCCAGCAGTGACCGGACCGATAGCAATCAGCCCCAGCATTTT. Translation gives CASSDRTDSNQPQHF.

The chain links TRBV28 to TRBJ2-6; D gene ambiguous. Germline CDR1 and CDR2: MDHEN and SYDVKM. The CDR3 sequence is 15 residues long. V lost 1 base to trimming and J lost 0 bases, with 4 bases between them. CDR3 in DNA: TGTGCCAGCAGTTTATACCACTCTGGGGCCAACGTCCTGACTTTC. Encoded protein: CASSLYHSGANVLTF. The full variable domain, its missing parts supplied by reference TRBV28 and TRBJ2-6, is DVKVTQSSRYLVKRTGEKVFLECVQDMDHENMFWYRQDPGLGLRLIYFSYDVKMKEKGDIPEGYSVSREKKERFSLILESASTNQTSMYLCASSLYHSGANVLTFGAGSRLTVL.

The rearrangement uses TRBV18 and TRBJ1-1; no clear D. This CDR3 spans 13 amino acids. The V end lost 1 base, the J end lost 1 base, and 4 bases lay between the germline ends. Germline V gene lookup returns CDR1 KGHSH and CDR2 LQKENI. The CDR3 spells CASSPQKNTEAFF. CDR3 DNA sequence: TGTGCCAGCTCACCACAGAAGAACACTGAAGCTTTCTTT.

CDR3 in amino acids: CASSPQGGVYNYGYTF. In DNA form, the CDR3 reads TGTGCCAGTAGTCCGCAGGGGGGGGTGTATAACTATGGCTACACCTTC. J is TRBJ1-2 and V is TRBV19; 7 nucleotides agree with TRBD1. J gave up 1 base and V 5 bases, and 10 bases lay outside the gene matches. Germline CDR1 LNHDA, CDR2 SQIVND (reference sequence). This CDR3 has 16 residues.

The chain carries TRBV4-1 and TRBJ2-2; 12 bases match TRBD2. V shed 5 bases and J 6 bases; nucleotides not matched to a gene: 13. This CDR3 region has 18 residues. Germline loops: CDR1 MGHRA, CDR2 YSYEKL. CDR3 DNA sequence: TGCGCCAGCAGCGTTAGACTAGCGGGAGAAGGGCCCTCCGGGGAGCTGTTTTTT. Protein: CASSVRLAGEGPSGELFF.